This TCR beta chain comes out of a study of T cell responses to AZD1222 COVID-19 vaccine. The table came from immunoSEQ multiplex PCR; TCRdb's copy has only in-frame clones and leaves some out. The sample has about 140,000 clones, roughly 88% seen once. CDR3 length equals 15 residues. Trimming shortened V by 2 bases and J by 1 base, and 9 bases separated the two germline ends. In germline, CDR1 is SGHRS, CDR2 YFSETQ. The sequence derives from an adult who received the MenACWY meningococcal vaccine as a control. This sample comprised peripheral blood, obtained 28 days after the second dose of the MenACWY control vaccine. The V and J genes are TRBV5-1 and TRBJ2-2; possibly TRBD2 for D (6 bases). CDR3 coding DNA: TGCGCCAGCAGCTTTGGAGGGCAGAACACCGGGGAGCTGTTTTTT. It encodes CASSFGGQNTGELFF.